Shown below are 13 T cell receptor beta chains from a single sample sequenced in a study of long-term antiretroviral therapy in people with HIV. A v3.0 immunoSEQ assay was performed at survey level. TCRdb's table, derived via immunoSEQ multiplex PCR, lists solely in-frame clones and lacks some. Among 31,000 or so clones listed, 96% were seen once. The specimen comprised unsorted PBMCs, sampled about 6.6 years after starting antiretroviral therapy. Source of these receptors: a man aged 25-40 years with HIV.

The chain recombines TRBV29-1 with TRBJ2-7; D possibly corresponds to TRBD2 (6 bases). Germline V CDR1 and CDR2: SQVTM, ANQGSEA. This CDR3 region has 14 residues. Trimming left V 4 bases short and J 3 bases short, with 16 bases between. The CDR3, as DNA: TGCAGCGTTGTCCATAGCGGATTCATCTACGAGCAGTACTTC. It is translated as CSVVHSGFIYEQYF.

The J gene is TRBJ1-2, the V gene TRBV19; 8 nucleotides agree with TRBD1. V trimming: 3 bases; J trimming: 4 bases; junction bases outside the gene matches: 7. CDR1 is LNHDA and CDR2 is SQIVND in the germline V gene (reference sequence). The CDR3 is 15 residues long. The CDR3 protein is CASSMAPTGVYGYTF. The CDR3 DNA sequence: TGTGCCAGTAGTATGGCCCCGACAGGGGTCTATGGCTACACCTTC.

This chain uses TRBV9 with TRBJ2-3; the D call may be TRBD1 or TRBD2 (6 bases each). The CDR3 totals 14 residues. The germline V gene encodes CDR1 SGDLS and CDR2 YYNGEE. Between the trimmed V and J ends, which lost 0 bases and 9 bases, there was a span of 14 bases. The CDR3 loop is CASSVEGGLGTQYF. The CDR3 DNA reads TGTGCCAGCAGCGTAGAAGGGGGACTGGGAACGCAGTATTTT.

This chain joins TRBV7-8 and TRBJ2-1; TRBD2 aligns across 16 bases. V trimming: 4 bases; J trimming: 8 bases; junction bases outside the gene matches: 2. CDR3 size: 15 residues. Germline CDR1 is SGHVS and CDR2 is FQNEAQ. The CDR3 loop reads CASSWGTSGRDEQFF. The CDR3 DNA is TGTGCCAGCAGCTGGGGGACTAGCGGGAGGGATGAGCAGTTCTTC.

The CDR3 reads CASSLVPGDTEAFF. The CDR3 DNA reads as TGTGCCAGCAGCTTAGTTCCTGGGGACACTGAAGCTTTCTTT. The rearrangement uses TRBV13 and TRBJ1-1; D gene unclear. Germline CDR1 is PRHDT and CDR2 is FYEKMQ (reference sequence). V lost 1 base to trimming and J lost 3 bases, with 9 bases between them. The CDR3 length is 14 residues.

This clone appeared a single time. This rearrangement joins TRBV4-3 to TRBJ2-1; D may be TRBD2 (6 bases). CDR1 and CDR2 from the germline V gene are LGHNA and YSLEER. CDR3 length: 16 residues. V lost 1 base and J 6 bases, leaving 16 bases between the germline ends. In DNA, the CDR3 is TGCGCCAGCAGCCAAGGGGCGGGACCCGACGGCAATGAGCAGTTCTTC. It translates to CASSQGAGPDGNEQFF.

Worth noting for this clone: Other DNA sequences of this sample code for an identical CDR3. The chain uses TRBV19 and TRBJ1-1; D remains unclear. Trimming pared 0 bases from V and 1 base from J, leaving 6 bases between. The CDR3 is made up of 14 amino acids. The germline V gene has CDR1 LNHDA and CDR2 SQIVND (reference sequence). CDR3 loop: CASSIDLENTEAFF. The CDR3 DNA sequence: TGTGCCAGTAGTATAGATCTGGAGAACACTGAAGCTTTCTTT.

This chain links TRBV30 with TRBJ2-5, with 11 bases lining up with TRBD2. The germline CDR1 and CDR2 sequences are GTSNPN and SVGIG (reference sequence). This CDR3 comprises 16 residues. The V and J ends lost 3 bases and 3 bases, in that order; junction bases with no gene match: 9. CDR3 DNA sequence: TGTGCCTGGAGGGGGGGGAGTAGCGGGAGGGAAGAGACCCAGTACTTC. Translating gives CAWRGGSSGREETQYF.

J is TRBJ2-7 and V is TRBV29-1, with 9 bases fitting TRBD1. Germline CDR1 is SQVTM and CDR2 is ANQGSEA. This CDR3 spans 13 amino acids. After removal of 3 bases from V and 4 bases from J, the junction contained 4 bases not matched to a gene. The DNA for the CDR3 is TGCAGCGTTGAGACCGGGACAGGGTACGAGCAGTACTTC. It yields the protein CSVETGTGYEQYF.

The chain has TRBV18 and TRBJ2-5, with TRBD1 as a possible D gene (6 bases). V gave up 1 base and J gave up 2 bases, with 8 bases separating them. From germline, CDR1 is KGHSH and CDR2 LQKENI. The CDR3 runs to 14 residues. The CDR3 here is CASSPLRGQETQYF. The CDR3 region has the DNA TGTGCCAGCTCACCACTGAGGGGGCAAGAGACCCAGTACTTC.

CDR3 residues: CATSRVRGYEQYF. CDR3 nucleotide sequence: TGTGCCACCAGCAGAGTGCGGGGTTACGAGCAGTACTTC. This chain connects TRBV15 to TRBJ2-7; D is possibly TRBD2 (6 bases). The CDR3 covers 13 residues. Trimming took off 1 base at V and 4 bases at J, with 8 bases between the two ends. CDR1 is LNHNV and CDR2 is YYDKDF in the germline V gene (reference sequence).

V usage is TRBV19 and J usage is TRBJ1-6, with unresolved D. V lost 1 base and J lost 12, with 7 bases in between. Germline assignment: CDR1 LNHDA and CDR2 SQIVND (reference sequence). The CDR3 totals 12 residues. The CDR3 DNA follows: TGTGCCAGTAGTATAGGTGTGGAACCCCTCCACTTT. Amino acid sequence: CASSIGVEPLHF.

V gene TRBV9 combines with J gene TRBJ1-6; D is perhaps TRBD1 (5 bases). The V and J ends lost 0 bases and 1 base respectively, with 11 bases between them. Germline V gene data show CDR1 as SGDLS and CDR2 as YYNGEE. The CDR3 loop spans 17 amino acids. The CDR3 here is CASSVGAGSSYNSPLHF. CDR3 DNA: TGTGCCAGCAGCGTAGGGGCAGGGTCGTCCTATAATTCACCCCTCCACTTT.